This T cell receptor beta chain comes out of a study of blood T cell repertoires in COVID-19. This CDR3 region has 11 residues. V was trimmed by 4 bases and J by 3 bases, leaving 4 bases between them. Germline assignment: CDR1 SGHRS and CDR2 YFSETQ. Here immunoSEQ multiplex PCR was the method, and the copy in TCRdb shows in-frame clones only, minus some. The data contain a few hundred thousand clones, approximately 84% of them seen just once; the ten biggest clones take up roughly 3.6%. The specimen was PBMCs or T cells enriched from blood (not recorded which). This chain connects TRBV5-1 to TRBJ2-5; D is unresolved. The receptor was derived from a man aged 50-59 years who had recovered from COVID-19. DNA for the CDR3: TGCGCCAGCAGCCGGGAAGAGACCCAGTACTTC. It codes for CASSREETQYF.